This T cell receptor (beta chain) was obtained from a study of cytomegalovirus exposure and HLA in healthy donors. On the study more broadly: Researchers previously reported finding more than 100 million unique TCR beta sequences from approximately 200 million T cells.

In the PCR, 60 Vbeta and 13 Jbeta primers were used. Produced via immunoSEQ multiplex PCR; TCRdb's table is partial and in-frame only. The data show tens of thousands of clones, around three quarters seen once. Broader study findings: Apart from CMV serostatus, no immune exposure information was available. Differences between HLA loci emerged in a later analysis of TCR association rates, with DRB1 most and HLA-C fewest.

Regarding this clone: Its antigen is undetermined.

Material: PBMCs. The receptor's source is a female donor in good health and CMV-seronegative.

The CDR3 region has the DNA TGTGCCAGCAAGGGGGACAGGGCTGGAAACACCATATATTTT. Translation gives CASKGDRAGNTIYF. The chain employs TRBV2 and TRBJ1-3; 9 bases are shared with TRBD1. Unmatched junction bases numbered 3, after V lost 7 bases and J lost 2 bases. CDR1 SNHLY and CDR2 FYNNEI come from the germline V gene. The CDR3 loop spans 14 amino acids.